This TCR beta chain was captured by sequencing in a study of T-cell reconstitution after alpha-beta-depleted transplantation in children. Study-wide results and caveats: By one year post-transplant, T-cell counts and diversity largely arose from T cells that were newly produced. Reported findings indicate that, about two months after transplant, alpha-beta T cells came from several hundred expanded clones, which were derived from non-depleted graft cells.

This clonotype showed up just a few times. Its antigen is currently unknown. TCRbeta library construction was performed incorporating unique molecular identifiers. One entry per CDR3 protein results from TCRdb running MiXCR on the PCR reads. Of about 900,000 distinct CDR3 sequences detected, about 29% appear once; the ten largest clones hold about 28%. V lost 2 bases and J lost 6; bases outside the gene matches: 7. The CDR3 is made up of 15 amino acids. Germline CDR1 MDHEN, CDR2 SYDVKM. The sequences come from PBMCs, mostly from graft donor cells, collected 360 days after TCRalphabeta/CD19-depleted stem cell transplant. This TCR derives from a boy less than two years old who had a stem cell transplant for SCID, so the T cells may come from the graft donor. This chain links TRBV28 with TRBJ2-5; 9 nucleotides align to TRBD1. This chain's CDR3 is CASSLLGQGRKTQYF. CDR3 sequence (DNA): TGTGCCAGCAGTTTACTGGGACAGGGTCGGAAGACCCAGTACTTC.